This TCR beta chain was obtained from a study of blood T cell repertoires in COVID-19. Background on the study: Some COVID-19 samples were acute and others convalescent; all came from the United States, Italy and Spain. Sample material is recorded as cDNA or gDNA derived from T cells, B-cell-depleted T cells, or PBMCs.

The table lists this clone with a few counts. V lost 3 bases and J lost 0; bases outside the gene matches: 1. Germline loops: CDR1 MNHEY, CDR2 SMNVEV (reference sequence). CDR3 length equals 14 residues. How the authors handled the data: Scientists estimated how many nucleated cells there were by amplifying reference gene primers. Sequencing was performed with immunoSEQ multiplex PCR; in TCRdb, only in-frame clones are kept and a portion is missing. The DNA gave D and trimming, while V, J and clone size come from that table. The data contain around 150,000 clones, approximately 90% of them seen just once; the ten biggest clones take up about 4.2%.

This sequence was found in a woman aged 60-70 years with active or convalescent COVID-19. The chain combines TRBV27 with TRBJ1-1; 7 bases fit TRBD1. Sample: peripheral blood. CDR3 residues: CASSLTGMNTEAFF. The CDR3 region has the DNA TGTGCCAGCAGTTTGACAGGGATGAACACTGAAGCTTTCTTT.